The TCR beta chain under discussion was sequenced for a study of shared clonotypes between healthy human individuals. Across the study: Donors, aged 18 to 49, were a couple of women and three men. Broader study findings: Some clonotypes were shared by all four sorted-subset donors, while others were not shared. The non-shared ones had lower generation probabilities than the shared ones.

The germline gives CDR1 SQVTM, CDR2 ANQGSEA. Trimming removed 7 bases from V and 2 bases from J; junction bases left unmatched: 5. The CDR3 covers 13 residues. Only one count was recorded for this clone. Its target is unknown. Sequencing was performed with immunoSEQ multiplex PCR; in TCRdb, only in-frame clones are kept and a portion is missing. The sample lists millions of clones; approximately 95% were seen once. The TCR originated in a man aged 18 to 35 in good health. Sample: naive CD4+ T cells sorted from blood. Subset meaning: CD45RA+ positively selected. This rearrangement joins TRBV29-1 to TRBJ2-5; 9 positions match TRBD1. The CDR3 region has the DNA TGCAGCGCCGGACAGGGGCCGCAAGAGACCCAGTACTTC. Residues: CSAGQGPQETQYF.